The 23 T cell receptor beta chains given below trace back to one sample, sequenced in a study of T cell changes during pregnancy in multiple sclerosis. The method was immunoSEQ multiplex PCR; TCRdb's version includes in-frame clones alone and lacks a portion of them. The sample lists 95,000 to 150,000 clones, approximately 95% occurring once. The source material was peripheral blood, sampled before pregnancy. Receptors originate from a female donor with multiple sclerosis, enrolled in a pregnancy study.

CDR3 region: CASSPGQGAEKLFF. CDR3 DNA: TGTGCCAGCAGTCCCGGACAGGGGGCGGAAAAACTGTTTTTT. This sequence joins TRBV2 and TRBJ1-4, with 11 nucleotides matching TRBD1. Germline loops: CDR1 SNHLY, CDR2 FYNNEI. This CDR3 is 14 amino acids long. The J segment lost 8 bases and the V segment lost 5 bases, leaving 4 bases of the junction unmatched.

The chain is built from TRBV5-4 and TRBJ1-2; D remains ambiguous. The V gene's germline CDR1 is SGHNT and CDR2 YYREEE (reference sequence). This CDR3 region has 13 residues. Trimming took 4 bases from V and 8 from J, leaving 15 bases between them. The CDR3 DNA is TGTGCCAGCAGCCCAGCCTTGCAGCGGGGCTACACCTTC. Translating it yields CASSPALQRGYTF.

The CDR3 sequence: CAVTGTGGNEQFF. Written as DNA, the CDR3 is TGTGCCGTAACCGGGACAGGGGGCAATGAGCAGTTCTTC. The genes are TRBV19 and TRBJ2-1, with 11 bases identical to TRBD1. J lost 6 bases, V lost 11 bases, and 6 bases had no gene match. The CDR3 consists of 13 residues. CDR1 and CDR2 (germline): LNHDA, SQIVND (reference sequence).

The gene calls are TRBV9 and TRBJ2-4, with a tentative D call TRBD1 (6 bases). V was trimmed by 0 bases and J by 1 base, leaving 17 bases between them. The germline gives CDR1 SGDLS, CDR2 YYNGEE. This CDR3 spans 18 amino acids. Written as DNA, the CDR3 is TGTGCCAGCAGCGTAGGGGATACAGGGTCAGCGGCCAAAAACATTCAGTACTTC. Translated, it gives CASSVGDTGSAAKNIQYF.

V gene TRBV5-4 combines with J gene TRBJ2-1; TRBD2 might be the D (5 bases). V lost 0 bases and J lost 1, with 11 bases in between. The CDR3 consists of 16 residues. Looked up from germline, CDR1 is SGHNT and CDR2 is YYREEE (reference sequence). CDR3 in DNA: TGTGCCAGCAGCTTGGGTTCCCGGGGTTCCTACAATGAGCAGTTCTTC. Translated, it gives CASSLGSRGSYNEQFF.

The chain employs TRBV6-5 and TRBJ2-7, with 7 positions matching TRBD1. After removal of 3 bases from V and 3 bases from J, the junction contained 8 bases not matched to a gene. The CDR3 runs to 15 residues. The germline gives CDR1 MNHEY, CDR2 SVGAGI. In DNA form, the CDR3 reads TGTGCCAGCAGTTATCGGGACAGAGTTTTCTACGAGCAGTACTTC. It translates to CASSYRDRVFYEQYF.

On this clone: The junction shows a germline mismatch at one end, possibly a read error. V gene TRBV6-1 combines with J gene TRBJ1-2, with a possible D match to TRBD1 (6 bases). The CDR3 is 11 residues long. The germline CDR1 and CDR2 sequences are MNHNS and SASEGT. CDR3: CASSYWDTPSF. The CDR3 nucleotides are TGTGCCAGCAGTTATTGGGACACACCGAGCTTC.

The chain links TRBV19 to TRBJ2-3; TRBD2 matches 8 bases. The CDR3 consists of 16 residues. Per germline, CDR1 LNHDA and CDR2 SQIVND (reference sequence). The V segment lost 5 bases and the J segment 0 bases; nucleotides outside the gene matches: 7. This CDR3 is CASSLYGGASTDTQYF. DNA of the CDR3: TGTGCCAGTAGTTTATACGGGGGGGCCAGCACAGATACGCAGTATTTT. The full variable domain, its missing parts supplied by reference TRBV19 and TRBJ2-3, is DGGITQSPKYLFRKEGQNVTLSCEQNLNHDAMYWYRQDPGQGLRLIYYSQIVNDFQKGDIAEGYSVSREKKESFPLTVTSAQKNPTAFYLCASSLYGGASTDTQYFGPGTRLTVL.

The gene calls are TRBV30 and TRBJ2-7; 7 bases are a match to TRBD2. This CDR3 is 14 amino acids long. V lost 2 bases, J lost 5 bases, and 9 bases stayed unmatched. Germline V lookup: CDR1 GTSNPN, CDR2 SVGIG (reference sequence). CDR3 loop: CAWSRLAILHEQYF. The DNA for the CDR3 is TGTGCCTGGAGTAGACTAGCTATCTTACACGAGCAGTACTTC.

The rearrangement links TRBV28 to TRBJ2-7; 9 positions match TRBD1. This CDR3 comprises 15 residues. The germline CDR1 and CDR2 sequences are MDHEN and SYDVKM. With 4 bases clipped from V and 5 bases from J, the junction kept 9 bases outside the gene matches. DNA of the CDR3: TGTGCCAGCAGTTCCCGACAGGGGGAAAGAAACGAGCAGTACTTC. It encodes CASSSRQGERNEQYF.

The chain uses TRBV19 and TRBJ2-1; 9 bases line up with TRBD2. With V trimmed by 3 bases and J by 5 bases, 14 bases remained unmatched. Germline V lookup: CDR1 LNHDA, CDR2 SQIVND (reference sequence). This CDR3 has 18 amino acids. CDR3: CASSMLAGFSRYDNEQFF. CDR3 DNA: TGTGCCAGTAGTATGCTAGCGGGATTTTCGCGGTACGACAATGAGCAGTTCTTC.

V gene TRBV2 combines with J gene TRBJ1-1; D is perhaps TRBD1 (6 bases). Trimming removed 6 bases from V and 3 bases from J, with 20 bases in between. This CDR3 comprises 16 residues. Germline CDR1 SNHLY, CDR2 FYNNEI. The CDR3 DNA reads as TGTGCCAGCAGGGCCGTCCTCGGCTGGGGGCACACTGAAGCTTTCTTT. Residues: CASRAVLGWGHTEAFF.

The chain combines TRBV6-1 with TRBJ1-2; TRBD1 agrees at 8 bases. Trimming cost V 3 bases and J 5 bases; bases outside gene matches: 8. There are 15 residues in the CDR3. Germline lookup yields CDR1 MNHNS and CDR2 SASEGT. The CDR3 loop reads CASSEAKTGAYGYTF. For the CDR3, the DNA is TGTGCCAGCAGTGAGGCGAAGACAGGGGCGTATGGCTACACCTTC.

V usage is TRBV6-6 and J usage is TRBJ2-6; D not certain. This CDR3 has 15 residues. From germline, CDR1 is MNHNY and CDR2 SVGAGI (reference sequence). V was trimmed by 4 bases and J by 0 bases, leaving 7 bases between them. The CDR3 region is CASSSSSSGANVLTF. The CDR3 DNA reads TGTGCCAGCAGTTCCTCCAGCTCTGGGGCCAACGTCCTGACTTTC.

J is TRBJ1-2 and V is TRBV7-9; 8 nucleotides line up with TRBD1. V lost 7 bases, J lost 5 bases, and 9 bases stayed unmatched. Germline assignment: CDR1 SEHNR and CDR2 FQNEAQ (reference sequence). CDR3 size: 14 residues. CDR3 sequence reads: CASTSAGGGYGYTF. The CDR3 coding sequence is TGTGCCAGCACCTCAGCAGGGGGCGGGTATGGCTACACCTTC.

The V gene is TRBV25-1, the J gene TRBJ2-3; D ambiguous. The V and J ends lost 4 bases and 1 base respectively, with 3 bases between them. Per germline, CDR1 MGHDK and CDR2 SYGVNS. CDR3 size: 12 residues. Here the CDR3 reads CASSAGTDTQYF. In DNA, the CDR3 is TGTGCCAGCAGTGCGGGCACAGATACGCAGTATTTT.

The chain carries TRBV2 and TRBJ2-1; perhaps TRBD1 as D (6 bases). Germline V lookup: CDR1 SNHLY, CDR2 FYNNEI. The V end was cut by 6 bases, the J end by 4 bases, with 19 bases between. This CDR3 spans 16 amino acids. CDR3 amino acids: CASSALDRLLYNEQFF. CDR3 in DNA: TGTGCCAGCAGCGCCCTTGACAGGTTGCTTTACAATGAGCAGTTCTTC. Variable domain in full (rest from reference TRBV2 and TRBJ2-1): EPEVTQTPSHQVTQMGQEVILRCVPISNHLYFYWYRQILGQKVEFLVSFYNNEISEKSEIFDDQFSVERPDGSNFTLKIRSTKLEDSAMYFCASSALDRLLYNEQFFGPGTRLTVL.

V usage is TRBV28 and J usage is TRBJ2-2; maybe TRBD1 (6 bases). V was clipped by 5 bases and J by 3 bases, with 13 bases between them. The CDR3 sequence is 15 residues long. Looked up from germline, CDR1 is MDHEN and CDR2 is SYDVKM. In nucleotides, the CDR3 is TGTGCCAGCAGTCCCTCCAGGGGATACACCGGGGAGCTGTTTTTT. Protein product: CASSPSRGYTGELFF.

The genes are TRBV7-9 and TRBJ2-3, with unresolved D. The V and J ends lost 4 bases and 2 bases respectively, with 7 bases between them. This CDR3 has 13 amino acids. The germline V gene encodes CDR1 SEHNR and CDR2 FQNEAQ (reference sequence). CDR3 region: CASSSTVTDTQYF. CDR3 DNA: TGTGCCAGCAGCTCCACAGTCACAGATACGCAGTATTTT.

This clone showed up just once. The J gene is TRBJ2-7, the V gene TRBV27, with TRBD2 matching 7 bases. The CDR3 totals 16 residues. The germline V gene has CDR1 MNHEY and CDR2 SMNVEV (reference sequence). J was trimmed by 0 bases and V by 2 bases; bases with no gene match: 7. Here the CDR3 reads CASSLTSGVSSYEQYF. CDR3 DNA: TGTGCCAGCAGTTTAACCAGCGGGGTCAGCTCCTACGAGCAGTACTTC.

The chain combines TRBV2 with TRBJ2-3; TRBD2 aligns across 10 bases. The V segment lost 2 bases and the J segment 0 bases; nucleotides outside the gene matches: 2. From germline, CDR1 is SNHLY and CDR2 FYNNEI. The CDR3 is made up of 16 amino acids. In DNA form, the CDR3 reads TGTGCCAGCAGTGAAATTAGCGGGAGGAGCACAGATACGCAGTATTTT. Encoded protein: CASSEISGRSTDTQYF.

J is TRBJ1-3 and V is TRBV7-9; the D is unclear. Trimming left V 8 bases short and J 8 bases short, with 19 bases between. This CDR3 spans 14 amino acids. Germline CDR1 and CDR2: SEHNR and FQNEAQ (reference sequence). As DNA, the CDR3 is TGTGCCAGCTCCCCCGCGGCGCCGGCGGACACCATATATTTT. Protein sequence: CASSPAAPADTIYF.

The chain links TRBV7-9 to TRBJ1-2; D remains unclear. Trimming left V 5 bases short and J 8 bases short, with 15 bases between. The CDR3 contains 13 residues. Germline V CDR1 and CDR2: SEHNR, FQNEAQ (reference sequence). The CDR3 here is CASSPQLTGGYTF. The CDR3 bases are TGTGCCAGCAGCCCACAGCTAACGGGGGGCTACACCTTC. The variable domain in full, with the rest retrieved from reference TRBV7-9 and TRBJ1-2, is DTGVSQNPRHKITKRGQNVTFRCDPISEHNRLYWYRQTLGQGPEFLTYFQNEAQLEKSRLLSDRFSAERPKGSFSTLEIQRTEQGDSAMYLCASSPQLTGGYTFGSGTRLTVV.